This T cell receptor beta chain was profiled in a study of graft-versus-host responses after intestinal transplantation. The wider study: Transplants given to recipients were multivisceral, liver-intestinal, or isolated intestinal. The recipients all started with anti-thymocyte globulin induction and then took tacrolimus and steroids for about 3 years.

Some clones are missing from TCRdb's copy, which holds only in-frame ones; the method was immunoSEQ multiplex PCR. The table has about 110,000 clones, just under 95% seen once. V dropped 1 base and J dropped 13 bases, with 10 bases sitting between them. The CDR3 covers 11 residues. Looked up from germline, CDR1 is SGHTA and CDR2 is FQGNSA. With regard to this clone: Its antigen is not known.

The chain combines TRBV7-2 with TRBJ2-5; D is perhaps TRBD1 (5 bases). The TCR was taken from a human donor who was the organ donor for an intestinal transplant. This specimen consisted of unstimulated CD8+ T cells sorted from spleen or lymph node cells, obtained before transplant. The chain's CDR3 is CASSLEAGLYF. The CDR3 nucleotides are TGTGCCAGCAGCTTAGAGGCAGGGCTGTACTTC.